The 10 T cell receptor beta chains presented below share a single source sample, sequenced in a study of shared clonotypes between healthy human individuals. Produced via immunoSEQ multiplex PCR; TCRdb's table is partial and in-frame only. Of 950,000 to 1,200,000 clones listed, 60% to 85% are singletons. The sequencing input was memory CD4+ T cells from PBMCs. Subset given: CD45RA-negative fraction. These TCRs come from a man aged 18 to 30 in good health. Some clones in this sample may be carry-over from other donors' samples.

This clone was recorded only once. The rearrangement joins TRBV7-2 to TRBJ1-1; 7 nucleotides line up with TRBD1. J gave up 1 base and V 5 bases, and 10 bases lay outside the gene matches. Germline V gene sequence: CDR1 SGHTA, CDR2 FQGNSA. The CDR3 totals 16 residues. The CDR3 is CASSAQGGLGNTEAFF. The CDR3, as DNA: TGTGCCAGCAGCGCCCAGGGGGGCTTGGGGAACACTGAAGCTTTCTTT.

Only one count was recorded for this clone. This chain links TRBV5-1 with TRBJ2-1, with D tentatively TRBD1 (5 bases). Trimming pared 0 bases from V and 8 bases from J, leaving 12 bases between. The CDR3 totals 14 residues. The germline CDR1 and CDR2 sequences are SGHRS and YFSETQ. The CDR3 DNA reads TGCGCCAGCAGCTTGGGGGGCCAAGCGTATGAGCAGTTCTTC. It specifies CASSLGGQAYEQFF.

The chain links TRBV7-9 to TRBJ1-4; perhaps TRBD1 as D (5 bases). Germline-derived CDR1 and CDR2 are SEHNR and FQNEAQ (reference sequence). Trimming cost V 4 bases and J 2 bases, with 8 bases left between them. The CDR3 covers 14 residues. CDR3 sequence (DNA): TGTGCCAGCAGCTCCCGACAGACTAATGAAAAACTGTTTTTT. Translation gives CASSSRQTNEKLFF.

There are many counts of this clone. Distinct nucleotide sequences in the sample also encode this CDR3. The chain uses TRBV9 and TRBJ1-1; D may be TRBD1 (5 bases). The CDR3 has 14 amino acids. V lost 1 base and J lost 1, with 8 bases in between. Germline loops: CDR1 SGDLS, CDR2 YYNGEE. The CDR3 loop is CASSVTGGNTEAFF. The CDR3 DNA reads TGTGCCAGCAGCGTAACCGGGGGGAACACTGAAGCTTTCTTT.

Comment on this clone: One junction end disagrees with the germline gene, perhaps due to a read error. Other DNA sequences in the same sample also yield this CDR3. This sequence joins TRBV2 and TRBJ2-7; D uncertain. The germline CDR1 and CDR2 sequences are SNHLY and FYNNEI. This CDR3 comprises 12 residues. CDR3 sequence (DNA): TGTGCCAGCAGAGAAGGACGCTACGAGCAGTACTTC. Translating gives CASREGRYEQYF.

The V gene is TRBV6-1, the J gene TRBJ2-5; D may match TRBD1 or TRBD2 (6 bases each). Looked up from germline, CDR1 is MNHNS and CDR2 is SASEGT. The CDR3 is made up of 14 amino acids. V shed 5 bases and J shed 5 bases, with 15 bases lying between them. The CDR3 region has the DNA TGTGCCAGCAGTAGAAGGGGGGATAAGGAGACCCAGTACTTC. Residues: CASSRRGDKETQYF.

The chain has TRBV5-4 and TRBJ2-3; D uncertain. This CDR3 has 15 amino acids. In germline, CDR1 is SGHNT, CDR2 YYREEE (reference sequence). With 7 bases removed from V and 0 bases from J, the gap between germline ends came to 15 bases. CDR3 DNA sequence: TGTGCCAGCTCCGTTCGCACCCCTAGCACAGATACGCAGTATTTT. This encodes CASSVRTPSTDTQYF.

CDR3 loop: CASSPLSHPIWGGVGNEQFF. The CDR3 DNA reads TGTGCCAGCTCACCACTATCCCACCCCATCTGGGGGGGAGTGGGGAATGAGCAGTTCTTC. The rearrangement uses TRBV18 and TRBJ2-1; 7 bases are shared with TRBD2. This CDR3 spans 20 amino acids. The ends lost 1 base at V and 7 bases at J; junction bases unmatched: 22. Looked up from germline, CDR1 is KGHSH and CDR2 is LQKENI.

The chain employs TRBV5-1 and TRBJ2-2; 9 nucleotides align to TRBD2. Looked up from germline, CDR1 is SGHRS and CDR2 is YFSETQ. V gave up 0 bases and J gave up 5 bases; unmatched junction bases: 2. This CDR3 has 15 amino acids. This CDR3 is CASSLVAGATGELFF. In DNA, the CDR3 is TGCGCCAGCAGCTTGGTAGCGGGAGCGACCGGGGAGCTGTTTTTT.

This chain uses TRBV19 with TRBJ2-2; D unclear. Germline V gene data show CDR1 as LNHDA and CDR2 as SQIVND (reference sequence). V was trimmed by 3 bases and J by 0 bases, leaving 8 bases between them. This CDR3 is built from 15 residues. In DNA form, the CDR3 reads TGTGCCAGTAGTATTTGGCCAGCGAACACCGGGGAGCTGTTTTTT. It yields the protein CASSIWPANTGELFF. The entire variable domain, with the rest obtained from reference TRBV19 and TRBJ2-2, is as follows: DGGITQSPKYLFRKEGQNVTLSCEQNLNHDAMYWYRQDPGQGLRLIYYSQIVNDFQKGDIAEGYSVSREKKESFPLTVTSAQKNPTAFYLCASSIWPANTGELFFGEGSRLTVL.